These 4 T cell receptor beta chains were sequenced from one sample in a study of shared clonotypes between healthy human individuals. The repertoire was sequenced with immunoSEQ multiplex PCR; TCRdb's copy has only in-frame clones and lacks some. The data contain some 500,000 clones, approximately 95% of them singletons. Specimen: naive CD4+ T cells sorted from blood. The subset: CD45RA+ positively selected. The source is a woman younger than 45 in good health.

V is TRBV5-1 and J is TRBJ1-1; 7 nucleotides align to TRBD1. J gave up 3 bases and V 2 bases, and 4 bases lay outside the gene matches. Germline V CDR1 and CDR2: SGHRS, YFSETQ. The CDR3 length is 14 residues. In DNA, the CDR3 is TGCGCCAGCAGCTTAGGAGACAGGGACACTGAAGCTTTCTTT. Protein: CASSLGDRDTEAFF. The full variable domain, its missing parts supplied by reference TRBV5-1 and TRBJ1-1, is KAGVTQTPRYLIKTRGQQVTLSCSPISGHRSVSWYQQTPGQGLQFLFEYFSETQRNKGNFPGRFSGRQFSNSRSEMNVSTLELGDSALYLCASSLGDRDTEAFFGQGTRLTVV.

The chain joins TRBV4-2 to TRBJ2-1, with 15 bases aligning to TRBD2. Germline-derived CDR1 and CDR2 are LGHNA and YNFKEQ. The CDR3 is 15 residues long. With V trimmed by 3 bases and J by 10 bases, 4 bases remained unmatched. The CDR3 region has the DNA TGTGCCAGCAGCCACGGACTAGCGGGAGGGTGGGAGCAGTTCTTC. Protein product: CASSHGLAGGWEQFF.

The V and J genes are TRBV11-3 and TRBJ1-4; the match to TRBD1 covers 8 bases. Looked up from germline, CDR1 is SGHNT and CDR2 is YENEEA. The CDR3 loop spans 18 amino acids. The V and J ends lost 1 base and 8 bases, in that order; junction bases with no gene match: 15. CDR3 nucleotides: TGTGCCAGCAGCTTAGTATTAGCCGCGGACAGGGTCTGGGAAAAACTGTTTTTT. Translating it yields CASSLVLAADRVWEKLFF. Full variable domain (rest looked up from reference TRBV11-3 and TRBJ1-4): EAGVVQSPRYKIIEKKQPVAFWCNPISGHNTLYWYLQNLGQGPELLIRYENEEAVDDSQLPKDRFSAERLKGVDSTLKIQPAELGDSAVYLCASSLVLAADRVWEKLFFGSGTQLSVL.

This clone was recorded once. The chain links TRBV28 to TRBJ2-5; D not certain. The J call is doubtful: the DNA matches TRBJ2-7 better. CDR3 size: 13 residues. Germline loops: CDR1 MDHEN, CDR2 SYDVKM. The CDR3 region is CASSLASSYEQYF. The CDR3 coding sequence is TGTGCCAGCAGTTTAGCTAGTTCCTACGAGCAGTACTTC.